This entry lists 10 T cell receptor beta chains sequenced from one sample in a study of blood T cell repertoires in COVID-19. TCRdb's table, derived via immunoSEQ multiplex PCR, lists solely in-frame clones and lacks some. The repertoire has some 170,000 clones, 84% of them found once; the top ten carry over 12%. The sequenced sample was PBMCs or T cells enriched from blood (not recorded which). The receptor set was obtained from a man between 45 and 60 years old who had recovered from COVID-19.

The chain has TRBV29-1 and TRBJ1-1; 7 bases map to TRBD1. CDR1 SQVTM and CDR2 ANQGSEA come from the germline V gene. After removal of 6 bases from V and 0 bases from J, the junction contained 4 bases not matched to a gene. The CDR3 contains 13 residues. CDR3 residues: CSVGQRMNTEAFF. CDR3 DNA sequence: TGCAGCGTGGGACAGCGAATGAACACTGAAGCTTTCTTT.

In its sample, this clone was seen once. This chain connects TRBV2 to TRBJ1-5; 7 bases match TRBD1. This CDR3 has 21 amino acids. Trimming cost V 2 bases and J 0 bases; bases outside gene matches: 19. CDR1 SNHLY and CDR2 FYNNEI come from the germline V gene. The CDR3 reads CASSELLGTVLRNDSNQPQHF. The CDR3 DNA sequence: TGTGCCAGCAGTGAATTACTTGGGACAGTCCTCCGAAATGATAGCAATCAGCCCCAGCATTTT.

About this clone itself: Other DNA variants within this sample encode the same CDR3. The chain couples TRBV18 to TRBJ1-5; D is possibly TRBD1 (6 bases). CDR1 and CDR2 (germline): KGHSH, LQKENI. V was pared by 2 bases and J by 1 base, with 6 bases between. The CDR3 contains 14 residues. The CDR3 protein is CASSPGQSNQPQHF. CDR3 DNA: TGTGCCAGCTCACCAGGACAGAGCAATCAGCCCCAGCATTTT.

The J gene is TRBJ1-1, the V gene TRBV10-1, with D perhaps TRBD1 (6 bases). CDR1 and CDR2 from the germline V gene are WNHNN and SYGVQD (reference sequence). The CDR3 extends over 13 amino acids. V lost 0 bases and J lost 9, with 11 bases in between. The CDR3 here is CASSESRGAQAFF. The CDR3 DNA reads TGCGCCAGCAGTGAGTCTCGGGGGGCCCAAGCTTTCTTT.

The CDR3 spells CASRPERGQDTQYF. The CDR3 nucleotides read TGTGCCAGCAGGCCTGAGCGGGGGCAGGATACGCAGTATTTT. The genes are TRBV2 and TRBJ2-3; 8 nucleotides line up with TRBD2. Germline V lookup: CDR1 SNHLY, CDR2 FYNNEI. The ends lost 6 bases at V and 6 bases at J; junction bases unmatched: 8. This CDR3 region has 14 residues.

The rearrangement joins TRBV3-1 (or the pseudogene TRBV3-2) to TRBJ2-5; 8 nucleotides agree with TRBD1. The germline V gene encodes CDR1 LGHDT and CDR2 YNNKEL (reference sequence). V was pared by 4 bases and J by 5 bases, with 3 bases of the junction left unmatched. This CDR3 contains 13 residues. The CDR3 loop is CASSPGGLETQYF. CDR3 DNA: TGTGCCAGCAGCCCAGGGGGCCTGGAGACCCAGTACTTC.

The V gene is TRBV11-2, the J gene TRBJ1-2; no clear D gene. CDR1 and CDR2 from the germline V gene are SGHAT and FQNNGV. Trimming removed 2 bases at V and 8 bases at J, with 21 bases between. The CDR3 length is 16 residues. The CDR3 nucleotides read TGTGCCAGCAGCTTATATCCGTCGGGAGGGATCGGAGGCTACACCTTC. Residues: CASSLYPSGGIGGYTF.

This rearrangement joins TRBV3-1 (or the pseudogene TRBV3-2) to TRBJ1-5; 12 nucleotides align to TRBD1. The CDR3 sequence is 14 residues long. The V and J ends lost 4 bases and 9 bases, in that order; junction bases with no gene match: 4. Germline V gene sequence: CDR1 LGHDT, CDR2 YNNKEL (reference sequence). In DNA, the CDR3 is TGTGCCAGCAGCCGGGACAGGGGGCTGACGCCCCAGCATTTT. Amino acid sequence: CASSRDRGLTPQHF.

As concerns this clone: Other nucleotide sequences in the sample specify the same CDR3. V gene TRBV18 combines with J gene TRBJ1-5; the D gene is possibly TRBD1 (6 bases). Trimming removed 3 bases from V and 4 bases from J, with 7 bases in between. Per germline, CDR1 KGHSH and CDR2 LQKENI. CDR3 length: 13 residues. The CDR3 sequence is CASSPDRNQPQHF. In DNA form, the CDR3 reads TGTGCCAGCTCACCGGACAGAAATCAGCCCCAGCATTTT.

V usage is TRBV5-8 and J usage is TRBJ2-7, with D uncertain. This CDR3 is built from 14 residues. Germline values: CDR1 SGHTS, CDR2 YDEGEE. The V and J ends lost 2 bases and 1 base respectively, with 10 bases between them. CDR3 protein: CASSFQAPSYEQYF. CDR3 in DNA: TGTGCCAGCAGCTTTCAGGCTCCTTCCTACGAGCAGTACTTC. The entire variable domain, with the rest obtained from reference TRBV5-8 and TRBJ2-7, is as follows: EAGVTQSPTHLIKTRGQQATLRCSPISGHTSVYWYQQALGLGLQFLLWYDEGEERNRGNFPPRFSGRQFPNYSSELNVNALELEDSALYLCASSFQAPSYEQYFGPGTRLTVT.